The 10 T cell receptor beta chains reported below all come from one sample, sequenced in a study of spatial heterogeneity in lung cancer. TCRdb reprocessed the 5' RACE reads via MiXCR and lists one record per CDR3 protein. The sample shows fewer than 45,000 distinct CDR3 sequences, more than 9% of them seen only once. Sample time point: blood at routine non-recurrence follow-up after resection. The sample in question was PBMCs, obtained at follow-up. The source is a female donor with early-stage non-small cell lung cancer.

The V gene is TRBV5-1, the J gene TRBJ2-3, with 11 positions matching TRBD1. J gave up 5 bases and V 5 bases, and 7 bases lay outside the gene matches. The germline V gene has CDR1 SGHRS and CDR2 YFSETQ. CDR3 length: 15 amino acids. This CDR3 is CASSYGQGAGDTQYF. The CDR3 DNA sequence: TGCGCCAGCAGTTATGGACAGGGGGCCGGAGATACGCAGTATTTT.

As to this clonotype: With a much larger clone just one base away, this may be a read error. V is TRBV2 and J is TRBJ2-1; the D gene is possibly TRBD1 (5 bases). The germline CDR1 and CDR2 sequences are SNHLY and FYNNEI. The CDR3 length is 13 residues. V dropped 7 bases and J dropped 3 bases, with 10 bases sitting between them. For the CDR3, the DNA is TGTGCCAGCAAGTTCAGGGACTACAATGAGCAGTTCTTC. It is translated as CASKFRDYNEQFF.

This clonotype has at least ten counts. The chain is built from TRBV7-9 and TRBJ2-5; D gene ambiguous. Trimming stripped 2 bases from V and 6 bases from J, with 7 bases between. CDR1 is SEHNR and CDR2 is FQNEAQ in the germline V gene (reference sequence). CDR3 length equals 12 residues. The CDR3 protein is CASSLLEKTQYF. The DNA for the CDR3 is TGTGCCAGCAGCTTACTAGAAAAGACCCAGTACTTC.

This clonotype was detected ten times or more. The chain employs TRBV18 and TRBJ2-2; no reliable D call. CDR3 length: 16 amino acids. Deletions cut 3 bases from V and 3 bases from J, with 14 bases between. The germline V gene has CDR1 KGHSH and CDR2 LQKENI. The CDR3 sequence is CASSPPGRVDTGELFF. The DNA of the CDR3 is TGTGCCAGCTCACCCCCTGGCCGGGTCGACACCGGGGAGCTGTTTTTT.

This clonotype ranks as medium-sized. The J gene is TRBJ2-1, the V gene TRBV29-1; D not certain. This CDR3 has 12 residues. V was cut by 5 bases and J by 5 bases, with 10 bases left in between. Per the germline V gene, CDR1 is SQVTM and CDR2 is ANQGSEA. CDR3 nucleotide sequence: TGCAGCGTTCTTAAGGCAAACAATGAGCAGTTCTTC. Translated, it gives CSVLKANNEQFF.

This clonotype was seen repeatedly, ten times or more. The V call is TRBV5-1, the J call TRBJ1-2; perhaps TRBD1 as D (5 bases). V was shortened by 2 bases and J by 8 bases, with 22 bases between the two germline ends. CDR1 and CDR2 (germline): SGHRS, YFSETQ. The CDR3 extends over 16 amino acids. The CDR3 DNA follows: TGCGCCAGCAGCTTATACGCGACAGCAACCGGCCAAGGCTACACCTTC. Its translation: CASSLYATATGQGYTF.

The chain combines TRBV7-9 with TRBJ1-1; D is unresolved. Germline values: CDR1 SEHNR, CDR2 FQNEAQ (reference sequence). The CDR3 totals 14 residues. The ends were cut back, 0 bases at V and 6 bases at J, with 11 bases in the middle. The CDR3 bases are TGTGCCAGCAGCTTAGCGCTGGGCCAGGCTGAAGCTTTCTTT. Translated: CASSLALGQAEAFF.

The sample holds many counts of this clonotype. This sequence joins TRBV29-1 and TRBJ2-2; D remains ambiguous. Germline V gene data show CDR1 as SQVTM and CDR2 as ANQGSEA. V was trimmed by 4 bases and J by 1 base, leaving 7 bases between them. The CDR3 is made up of 13 amino acids. The CDR3 DNA reads as TGCAGCGTTGGATTCCGGAACACCGGGGAGCTGTTTTTT. Translating gives CSVGFRNTGELFF.

The table lists this clonotype with a few counts. The chain links TRBV3-1 to TRBJ1-2; D is undetermined. Germline V gives CDR1 LGHDT, CDR2 YNNKEL (reference sequence). The CDR3 has 15 residues. The germline V and J ends were trimmed by 0 bases and 3 bases, with 11 bases remaining between them. For the CDR3, the DNA is TGTGCCAGCAGCCAAGAGGCGAACGGCTACTATGGCTACACCTTC. Its translation is CASSQEANGYYGYTF.

This clonotype was observed many times. This sequence joins TRBV28 and TRBJ2-7, with TRBD1 matching over 10 bases. V shed 8 bases, J shed 2 bases, and the junction held 3 bases outside the gene matches. The CDR3 length is 13 residues. From germline, CDR1 is MDHEN and CDR2 SYDVKM. CDR3 sequence: CASAGTGAYEQYF. The CDR3, as DNA: TGTGCCAGCGCCGGGACAGGGGCCTACGAGCAGTACTTC.